The rows below give T cell receptor beta chains drawn from one sample of a study of blood T cell repertoires in COVID-19. Only in-frame clones appear in the TCRdb table, and some are missing; sequencing was by immunoSEQ multiplex PCR. This sample carries about 94,000 clones, 80% of them seen once, and the ten largest clones take 15% to 20%. What was sequenced was peripheral blood. These receptors were taken from a woman older than 75 with acute or convalescent COVID-19. CDR3s include the opening cysteine and the closing phenylalanine or tryptophan. The D gene is left open where the match is weak. Size is omitted from some rows. Given values are once, few, many or a class for expanded clones.

clone_size j_call d_call v_call cdr3_length cdr3_nt cdr3_aa
. TRBJ1-5 . TRBV30 16 TGTGCCTGGAGACGCCCGGGGGGAGGAGGTGATCAGCCCCAGCATTTT CAWRRPGGGGDQPQHF
. TRBJ1-2 TRBD1 TRBV7-9 17 TGTGCCAGCAGCTTTCAGGCGGCGGGACAGCGTTCGTGGGGCTACACCTTC CASSFQAAGQRSWGYTF
. TRBJ2-5 . TRBV9 15 TGTGCCAGCAGCGTAGATGGACTGTACCAAGAGACCCAGTACTTC CASSVDGLYQETQYF
few TRBJ1-1 . TRBV19 14 TGTGCCAGTAGTCTGCAGTCCATGAACACTGAAGCTTTCTTT CASSLQSMNTEAFF
few TRBJ2-5 TRBD2 TRBV7-2 15 TGTGCCAGCAGCTCGGGACTAGCGGGGTGGGAGACCCAGTACTTC CASSSGLAGWETQYF
. TRBJ2-7 TRBD1 TRBV6-5 14 TGTGCCAGCATGGAGACAGGGGGGATCTACGAGCAGTACTTC CASMETGGIYEQYF
. TRBJ1-1 TRBD1 TRBV6-5 15 TGTGCCAGCACCAAGTGGACAGGGAAGTACACTGAAGCTTTCTTT CASTKWTGKYTEAFF
. TRBJ2-7 . TRBV5-1 15 TGCGCCAGCAGCTCAGGGCCAAGCCTTTCCTACGAGCAGTACTTC CASSSGPSLSYEQYF
. TRBJ2-3 TRBD2 TRBV5-8 15 TGTGCCAGCAGCTTCGGAGCGGGGGGTGGAGATACGCAGTATTTT CASSFGAGGGDTQYF
. TRBJ2-3 . TRBV5-4 15 TGTGCCAGCAGCCAGGGACTTATTTCCACAGATACGCAGTATTTT CASSQGLISTDTQYF
few TRBJ2-1 TRBD2 TRBV7-9 17 TGTGCCAGCAGCTCACCCTTGGGTGGGAGGGTAAGCAATGAGCAGTTCTTC CASSSPLGGRVSNEQFF
few TRBJ1-3 TRBD1 TRBV11-2 13 TGTGCCAGCAGCCTGGACAGGCACAACACCATATATTTT CASSLDRHNTIYF
. TRBJ1-2 . TRBV27 15 TGTGCCAGCAGTTCCCCGCAGGGGTCTAACTATGGCTACACCTTC CASSSPQGSNYGYTF
. TRBJ2-7 TRBD2 TRBV11-3 14 TGTGCCAGCAGCTTAGGCGGGACTATGTACGAGCAGTACTTC CASSLGGTMYEQYF
. TRBJ1-1 . TRBV5-6 15 TGTGCCAGCAGCTTGAGACATTCTACCGACACTGAAGCTTTCTTT CASSLRHSTDTEAFF
. TRBJ2-3 TRBD1 TRBV7-9 13 TGTGCCAGCAGGGACAGGGGGCAGGGTACGCAGTATTTT CASRDRGQGTQYF
. TRBJ1-2 . TRBV7-2 14 TGTGCCAGCAGCCCCGGTTCCGCCACGAGTGGCTACACCTTC CASSPGSATSGYTF
. TRBJ1-1 TRBD1 TRBV3-1/TRBV3-2 13 TGTGCCAGCAGCCGACAGGGGTACACTGAAGCTTTCTTT CASSRQGYTEAFF
. TRBJ1-5 . TRBV4-1 14 TGCGCCAGCAGCCAGTGGGGGGGAGGGCAGCCCCAGCATTTT CASSQWGGGQPQHF
. TRBJ2-1 TRBD2 TRBV18 15 TGTGCCAGCTCACCGTTTGGACTAGGGAGCAATGAGCAGTTCTTC CASSPFGLGSNEQFF
. TRBJ1-2 . TRBV24-1 14 TGTGCCACCAGTCTACCTGCAGGGTGCTATGGCTACACCTTC CATSLPAGCYGYTF
. TRBJ2-2 . TRBV24-1 16 TGTGCCACCAGTGATCCCGGACAGGGAGGGACCGGGGAGCTGTTTTTT CATSDPGQGGTGELFF
. TRBJ1-2 . TRBV4-2 14 TGTGCCAGCAGCCAAGGGGTCCGGGTCGAAGGCTACACCTTC CASSQGVRVEGYTF
. TRBJ2-1 . TRBV12-3/TRBV12-4 13 TGTGCCAGCAGTACGTGGCTGGACAATGAGCAGTTCTTC CASSTWLDNEQFF
. TRBJ2-2 TRBD2 TRBV29-1 13 TGCAGCGTTCGACTAGCGGGGGATGGGGAGCTGTTTTTT CSVRLAGDGELFF
. TRBJ2-7 TRBD2 TRBV11-3 14 TGTGCCAGCAGCCCGAGGCGGGAGGCCTACGAGCAGTACTTC CASSPRREAYEQYF
many TRBJ2-7 . TRBV6-5 15 TGTGCCAGCAGGGCGCGTCTCAGGATGTCCTACGAGCAGTACTTC CASRARLRMSYEQYF
. TRBJ1-2 TRBD1 TRBV6-5 14 TGTGCCATACGGGACAGGGGAGCTAACTATGGCTACACCTTC CAIRDRGANYGYTF
. TRBJ2-3 TRBD1 TRBV29-1 13 TGCAGCGTAAGACAGGGGGCGGGAGATACGCAGTATTTT CSVRQGAGDTQYF
. TRBJ1-5 TRBD1 TRBV7-9 18 TGTGCCAGCAGCTTAGTGGACAGGGAGGTGGATAGCAATCAGCCCCAGCATTTT CASSLVDREVDSNQPQHF
. TRBJ2-2 . TRBV3-1/TRBV3-2 15 TGTGCCAGCAGCCAACGACAGGCGAACACCGGGGAGCTGTTTTTT CASSQRQANTGELFF
. TRBJ2-5 . TRBV18 20 TGTGCCAGCTCACCAGAGACAGGGGGCAGGAGCGGGAGGCCCCAAGAGACCCAGTACTTC CASSPETGGRSGRPQETQYF
. TRBJ2-7 . TRBV3-1/TRBV3-2 15 TGTGCCAGCAGCCAATACGGCACAGGCCCCTACGAGCAGTACTTC CASSQYGTGPYEQYF
once TRBJ2-5 TRBD1 TRBV18 14 TGTGCCAGCTCACCGGGGACAGTCCAAGAGACCCAGTACTTC CASSPGTVQETQYF
. TRBJ2-3 . TRBV5-1 15 TGCGCCAGCAGCGTAAACAGGGCGGTCTCAGATACGCAGTATTTT CASSVNRAVSDTQYF
. TRBJ1-2 TRBD1 TRBV6-5 15 TGTGCCAGCAGCTCCCCCACAGGGGACGGTTACGGCTACACCTTC CASSSPTGDGYGYTF
. TRBJ1-5 TRBD1 TRBV18 13 TGTGCCAGCTCACCAACGGACAGGCACGCAAAGCATTTT CASSPTDRHAKHF
few TRBJ1-3 . TRBV6-6 15 TGTGCCAGCAGTTACCTGGAGGGATCGGGAAACACCATATATTTT CASSYLEGSGNTIYF
. TRBJ2-5 . TRBV11-2 15 TGTGCCAGCAGCCCCGGCAGGTGGAACTCGGAGACCCAGTACTTC CASSPGRWNSETQYF
once TRBJ2-1 . TRBV18 13 TGTGCCAGCTCGGTGTCTACGGGGAATGAGCAGTTCTTC CASSVSTGNEQFF
. TRBJ2-7 . TRBV5-1 14 TGCGCCAGCAGCCCGGGACTCACGTCCTACGAGCAGTACTTC CASSPGLTSYEQYF
. TRBJ2-5 TRBD2 TRBV5-4 14 TGTGCCAGCAGCTTAGCGGGGAGCCAAGAGACCCAGTACTTC CASSLAGSQETQYF
. TRBJ1-4 . TRBV21-1 15 TGTGCCAGCAGCTTCTGGACAGGGAGCCTGGGGAAACTGTTTTTT CASSFWTGSLGKLFF
. TRBJ2-7 TRBD1 TRBV7-2 13 TGTGCCAGCAGCCGGGACAGGGGTAGCGAGCAGTACTTC CASSRDRGSEQYF
once TRBJ1-6 TRBD1 TRBV2 14 TGTGCCAGCAGCTTGACAGGGGAGGGTTCACCCCTCCACTTT CASSLTGEGSPLHF
few TRBJ2-7 TRBD2 TRBV5-1 13 TGCGCCAGCAGCCCGGCGGACGGGGGGGAGCAGTACTTC CASSPADGGEQYF
. TRBJ1-2 . TRBV5-1 14 TGCGCCAGCAGCTTGGCCTCGGGTTCCTATGGCTACACCTTC CASSLASGSYGYTF
few TRBJ2-1 . TRBV7-9 14 TGTGCCAGCAGCCGTGACAGGTCTGTGGATGAGCAGTTCTTC CASSRDRSVDEQFF
few TRBJ1-2 . TRBV9 13 TGTGCCAGCAGCGTAGAGGGGCGCGGTGGCTACACCTTC CASSVEGRGGYTF
. TRBJ2-1 TRBD2 TRBV19 15 TGTGCCAGTAGTATCACGGGGGGAGGTTACAATGAGCAGTTCTTC CASSITGGGYNEQFF
. TRBJ1-3 . TRBV30 14 TGTGCCTGGAGTGTACGGGGGACTGCGAACACCATATATTTT CAWSVRGTANTIYF
. TRBJ2-1 TRBD2 TRBV11-3 14 TGTGCCAGCAGCCGTAGCGGGGGGGCCGATGAGCAGTTCTTC CASSRSGGADEQFF
. TRBJ2-7 TRBD1 TRBV12-5 14 TGTGCTAGTGTTCCACAGGGGGTTTACTACGAGCAGTACTTC CASVPQGVYYEQYF
. TRBJ2-2 TRBD1 TRBV19 15 TGTGCCAGTAGCCGTAACAGGGGCGGGACCGGGGAGCTGTTTTTT CASSRNRGGTGELFF
. TRBJ2-2 TRBD1 TRBV5-1 16 TGCGCCAGCAGCGTACAGGGGGCGGGCGACACCGGGGAGCTGTTTTTT CASSVQGAGDTGELFF
once TRBJ1-4 TRBD1 TRBV28 15 TGTGCCAGCAGTTTAGGGACAGCCCTAGGAGGAAAACTGTTTTTT CASSLGTALGGKLFF
. TRBJ2-5 TRBD2 TRBV24-1 15 TGTGCCACCAGTGATCGACAGTCCGGGGGGGAGACCCAGTACTTC CATSDRQSGGETQYF
. TRBJ2-1 TRBD1 TRBV7-3 15 TGTGCCAGCAGCTTAGGAACAGGGGTGGATTATGAGCAGTTCTTC CASSLGTGVDYEQFF
. TRBJ2-2 TRBD2 TRBV6-6 13 TGTGCCAGCAGTTACGCGGGAGCCGGGGAGCTGTTTTTT CASSYAGAGELFF